Sequencing of this T cell receptor (beta chain) was carried out in a study of Ad26.COV2.S vaccination and SARS-CoV-2 variants. As for treatment: roughly 18 received Ad26.COV2.S at low or high dose, single or two shots; several received placebo; per-sample allocation not given. Collection of samples fell on day 63 after the first vaccine or placebo injection. Trimming stripped 1 base from V and 3 bases from J, with 7 bases between. Per germline, CDR1 LGHNA and CDR2 YNFKEQ. CDR3 length: 13 amino acids. Clones were sequenced by immunoSEQ multiplex PCR, and TCRdb holds only the in-frame ones, with some missing. The sample lists approximately 480,000 clones, around 90% occurring once.

Material: peripheral blood, obtained in a trial of Ad26.COV2.S vaccine versus placebo. The V call is TRBV4-2, the J call TRBJ2-7; D remains unclear. This TCR came from a person aged 18-65 years who received the Ad26.COV2.S COVID-19 vaccine or a placebo. The CDR3 nucleotides read TGTGCCAGCAGCCAAGGCGGAGACTACGAGCAGTACTTC. This translates into CASSQGGDYEQYF.